The clone carrying this TCR beta chain was observed a few times. Its cognate antigen is unknown. The entry originates in a study of blood T cells in healthy people across ages. Overall study findings and caveats: Naive and antigen-experienced cells could not be conclusively compared, given unsorted PBMCs.

CDR3 length equals 17 residues. V lost 0 bases and J lost 4, with 19 bases in between. Germline V gene sequence: CDR1 SGHRS, CDR2 YFSETQ. Primers used in a second PCR of about 6 to 11 cycles were a sample-barcoded 5' primer and a J-beta primer mix. TCRdb reprocessed the 5' RACE reads via MiXCR and lists one record per CDR3 protein. The data show about 680,000 distinct CDR3 sequences, 49% seen once. Sequences were obtained from blood. This chain uses TRBV5-1 with TRBJ2-5, with D possibly being TRBD1 (6 bases). This receptor was obtained from a woman aged 55-70 years in good health. The CDR3 nucleotides are TGCGCCAGCAGCTTGGTGGAGCAGGGGAAGGCTCGAGAGACCCAGTACTTC. It encodes CASSLVEQGKARETQYF.